This TCR beta chain was sequenced in a study of T cell changes during pregnancy in multiple sclerosis. The CDR3 has 15 amino acids. Germline V gives CDR1 SGHRS, CDR2 YFSETQ. V was trimmed by 0 bases and J by 6 bases, leaving 13 bases between them. Profiling relied on immunoSEQ multiplex PCR, and the TCRdb table lists in-frame clones only, not all of them. The data hold tens of thousands of clones, with approximately 90% observed a single time. The V call is TRBV5-1, the J call TRBJ2-1; D is perhaps TRBD2 (6 bases). This specimen was peripheral blood, taken in the third trimester of pregnancy. The sequence came from a female donor with multiple sclerosis, enrolled in a pregnancy study. CDR3 protein: CASSLAATRTNEQFF. CDR3 coding DNA: TGCGCCAGCAGCTTGGCCGCGACTAGAACCAATGAGCAGTTCTTC.